These 25 T cell receptor beta chains were sequenced from one sample in a study of cytomegalovirus exposure and HLA in healthy donors. 60 Vbeta and 13 Jbeta primers were used in PCR. The data were produced by immunoSEQ multiplex PCR, yet TCRdb's version contains in-frame clones alone and is incomplete. The sample consists of under 200,000 clones, more than 70% of them appearing once. Input material: PBMCs. The receptor set was obtained from a woman in her forties in good health and CMV-seropositive.

The chain joins TRBV14 to TRBJ2-1, with a tentative D call TRBD1 (5 bases). The CDR3 has 13 amino acids. V was cut by 5 bases and J by 4 bases, with 9 bases left in between. Germline V gene lookup returns CDR1 SGHDN and CDR2 FVKESK. The chain's CDR3 is CASSEQGYNEQFF. The CDR3 DNA follows: TGTGCCAGCAGCGAGCAGGGTTACAATGAGCAGTTCTTC.

This chain links TRBV7-3 with TRBJ2-3; unclear D gene. Germline assignment: CDR1 SGHTA and CDR2 FQGTGA. The germline V and J ends were trimmed by 1 base and 6 bases, with 8 bases remaining between them. This CDR3 has 13 residues. In DNA form, the CDR3 reads TGTGCCAGCAGCTTAAGCCCCGGGGATACGCAGTATTTT. Translated, it gives CASSLSPGDTQYF.

The CDR3 nucleotides are TGTGCCAGCAGTTTGCAGAATAAGCAGTTCTTC. Amino acids: CASSLQNKQFF. The chain has TRBV28 and TRBJ2-1, with no clear D. The CDR3 length is 11 residues. CDR1 and CDR2 (germline): MDHEN, SYDVKM. V lost 3 bases, J lost 11 bases, and 8 bases lay in between.

The gene calls are TRBV11-2 and TRBJ2-7, with 9 bases identical to TRBD2. V shed 0 bases, J shed 6 bases, and the junction held 9 bases outside the gene matches. The CDR3 spans 16 residues. The germline CDR1 and CDR2 sequences are SGHAT and FQNNGV. The CDR3 here is CASSLDRRLAGTEQYF. DNA of the CDR3: TGTGCCAGCAGCTTAGATCGTCGGCTAGCGGGAACCGAGCAGTACTTC.

V usage is TRBV11-3 and J usage is TRBJ2-3, with D unclear. This CDR3 comprises 15 residues. Trimming took off 0 bases at V and 0 bases at J, with 7 bases between the two ends. Germline CDR1 SGHNT, CDR2 YENEEA. CDR3 residues: CASSLDGSSTDTQYF. The CDR3 DNA follows: TGTGCCAGCAGCTTAGATGGCTCTAGCACAGATACGCAGTATTTT.

The V and J genes are TRBV5-1 and TRBJ2-3; no reliable D call. CDR1 and CDR2 from the germline V gene are SGHRS and YFSETQ. The CDR3 sequence is 14 residues long. The V end was cut by 2 bases, the J end by 0 bases, with 7 bases between. CDR3 DNA sequence: TGCGCCAGCAGCTTCAGTTCAAGCACAGATACGCAGTATTTT. Translated, it gives CASSFSSSTDTQYF.

V gene TRBV28 combines with J gene TRBJ2-3, with D possibly TRBD2 on 6 matching bases. Trimming removed 6 bases from V and 4 bases from J, with 11 bases in between. CDR1 and CDR2 from the germline V gene are MDHEN and SYDVKM. The CDR3 has 13 residues. This chain's CDR3 is CASRQTSSDTQYF. The CDR3 DNA sequence: TGTGCCAGCAGACAGACTAGTTCAGATACGCAGTATTTT.

V usage is TRBV25-1 and J usage is TRBJ2-6; 11 bases match TRBD1. Trimming removed 4 bases from V and 1 base from J; junction bases left unmatched: 6. Germline CDR1 and CDR2: MGHDK and SYGVNS. This CDR3 has 18 amino acids. CDR3 in amino acids: CASSVGQGATSGANVLTF. DNA of the CDR3: TGTGCCAGCAGTGTTGGACAGGGGGCGACGTCTGGGGCCAACGTCCTGACTTTC.

The genes are TRBV27 and TRBJ2-3; the match to TRBD2 covers 11 bases. Germline V gene sequence: CDR1 MNHEY, CDR2 SMNVEV (reference sequence). The V segment lost 6 bases and the J segment 4 bases; nucleotides outside the gene matches: 9. The CDR3 covers 16 residues. The CDR3 DNA sequence: TGTGCCAGCAGCCGTACTAGCGGGAGTCTGGCAGATACGCAGTATTTT. Its protein is CASSRTSGSLADTQYF.

This CDR3 reads CATSETSFGGETQYF. For the CDR3, the DNA is TGTGCCACCAGCGAAACTAGTTTCGGGGGAGAGACCCAGTACTTC. The chain combines TRBV15 with TRBJ2-5; weak D call: TRBD2 (6 bases). V lost 5 bases and J lost 4, with 17 bases in between. The length of the CDR3 is 15 residues. In germline, CDR1 is LNHNV, CDR2 YYDKDF (reference sequence).

The chain links TRBV14 to TRBJ2-7; TRBD1 aligns across 10 bases. V lost 0 bases, J lost 3 bases, and 11 bases stayed unmatched. This CDR3 region has 18 residues. Germline CDR1 reads SGHDN; CDR2 reads FVKESK. CDR3 in amino acids: CASSQDPVAGTGVYEQYF. The CDR3 DNA sequence: TGTGCCAGCAGCCAAGACCCGGTTGCCGGGACAGGGGTCTACGAGCAGTACTTC.

This chain uses TRBV28 with TRBJ2-7; 9 positions agree with TRBD2. The CDR3 has 13 residues. In germline, CDR1 is MDHEN, CDR2 SYDVKM. J lost 2 bases, V lost 6 bases, and 2 bases had no gene match. Written as DNA, the CDR3 is TGTGCCAGCAGCGCTAGCGGGACCTACGAGCAGTACTTC. It is translated as CASSASGTYEQYF.

The rearrangement links TRBV19 to TRBJ2-7; TRBD2 matches 11 bases. This CDR3 is built from 15 residues. V lost 6 bases, J lost 2 bases, and 6 bases stayed unmatched. CDR1 and CDR2 from the germline V gene are LNHDA and SQIVND (reference sequence). The CDR3 is CASRPPGLAAYEQYF. The CDR3 DNA is TGTGCCAGTAGACCTCCGGGACTAGCGGCCTACGAGCAGTACTTC.

The chain uses TRBV7-9 and TRBJ2-3, with 8 bases fitting TRBD2. The V gene's germline CDR1 is SEHNR and CDR2 FQNEAQ (reference sequence). This CDR3 is built from 14 residues. The ends lost 7 bases at V and 4 bases at J; junction bases unmatched: 7. As DNA, the CDR3 is TGTGCCAGCAAGAGCGGGAGCGTAGCAGATACGCAGTATTTT. Protein: CASKSGSVADTQYF. Supplemented by reference TRBV7-9 and TRBJ2-3, the full variable domain reads DTGVSQNPRHKITKRGQNVTFRCDPISEHNRLYWYRQTLGQGPEFLTYFQNEAQLEKSRLLSDRFSAERPKGSFSTLEIQRTEQGDSAMYLCASKSGSVADTQYFGPGTRLTVL.

The chain is built from TRBV28 and TRBJ2-1; TRBD2 agrees at 11 bases. Germline CDR1 and CDR2: MDHEN and SYDVKM. Losses at the gene ends were 2 bases for V and 4 bases for J; bases not matched to a gene: 4. There are 16 residues in the CDR3. The CDR3 loop is CASSLRGLAGYNEQFF. CDR3 nucleotides: TGTGCCAGCAGTTTAAGAGGACTAGCGGGTTACAATGAGCAGTTCTTC.

The chain joins TRBV2 to TRBJ1-5; no clear D gene. This CDR3 spans 14 amino acids. Germline V gene data show CDR1 as SNHLY and CDR2 as FYNNEI. Trimming took off 2 bases at V and 4 bases at J, with 9 bases between the two ends. The CDR3 DNA is TGTGCCAGCAGTGAACTTCCCTTTAATCAGCCCCAGCATTTT. Residues: CASSELPFNQPQHF.

The J gene is TRBJ2-3, the V gene TRBV5-6; D perhaps matches TRBD2 (5 bases). This CDR3 has 16 amino acids. The V end lost 4 bases, the J end lost 7 bases, and 22 bases lay between the germline ends. The germline V gene has CDR1 SGHDT and CDR2 YYEEEE. The CDR3 coding sequence is TGTGCCAGCAGCCCCGTGGGCGGGTCTATTCCCAATACGCAGTATTTT. Translation gives CASSPVGGSIPNTQYF.

The genes are TRBV5-1 and TRBJ2-7; D gene ambiguous. Germline-derived CDR1 and CDR2 are SGHRS and YFSETQ. The CDR3 consists of 14 residues. Trimming took off 0 bases at V and 0 bases at J, with 7 bases between the two ends. CDR3 protein: CASSLDASSYEQYF. DNA for the CDR3: TGCGCCAGCAGCTTGGATGCGAGCTCCTACGAGCAGTACTTC.

This chain uses TRBV2 with TRBJ2-5, with 8 bases matching TRBD1. The germline V gene has CDR1 SNHLY and CDR2 FYNNEI. The CDR3 sequence is 14 residues long. V lost 1 base, J lost 4 bases, and 2 bases stayed unmatched. The CDR3 sequence: CASSEGQGTETQYF. Here the CDR3 DNA reads TGTGCCAGCAGTGAAGGACAGGGGACAGAGACCCAGTACTTC.

This sequence joins TRBV7-9 and TRBJ1-2; D is perhaps TRBD1 (6 bases). The germline V gene has CDR1 SEHNR and CDR2 FQNEAQ (reference sequence). V was trimmed by 1 base and J by 4 bases, leaving 13 bases between them. There are 15 residues in the CDR3. The CDR3 DNA follows: TGTGCCAGCAGCTTAGGTAAATCGACAGGCTATGGCTACACCTTC. Translated: CASSLGKSTGYGYTF.

This sequence joins TRBV29-1 and TRBJ2-3, with TRBD1 matching 9 bases. The CDR3 sequence is 13 residues long. Germline V lookup: CDR1 SQVTM, CDR2 ANQGSEA. The junction had 3 bases not matched to a gene; V was cut back by 4 bases and J by 4 bases. The CDR3 protein is CSVVGTGPDTQYF. Written as DNA, the CDR3 is TGCAGCGTTGTGGGGACAGGGCCAGATACGCAGTATTTT.

The chain employs TRBV19 and TRBJ1-1; D is perhaps TRBD1 (5 bases). Trimming cost V 5 bases and J 0 bases, with 10 bases left between them. Germline V gene data show CDR1 as LNHDA and CDR2 as SQIVND (reference sequence). CDR3 length equals 14 residues. The CDR3 spells CASSRGIMNTEAFF. The CDR3 DNA sequence: TGTGCCAGTAGTCGGGGGATCATGAACACTGAAGCTTTCTTT.

This clone came up a few times. The V and J genes are TRBV18 and TRBJ1-1, with TRBD1 identical over 7 bases. V shed 0 bases, J shed 5 bases, and the junction held 6 bases outside the gene matches. The CDR3 is 15 amino acids. CDR1 is KGHSH, CDR2 LQKENI, per germline. The chain's CDR3 is CASSPPKGASTEAFF. As DNA, the CDR3 is TGTGCCAGCTCACCACCCAAGGGGGCTAGTACTGAAGCTTTCTTT.

The rearrangement links TRBV5-4 to TRBJ2-3; 11 positions agree with TRBD2. CDR3 length: 16 amino acids. Trimming removed 9 bases from V and 1 base from J; junction bases left unmatched: 10. From germline, CDR1 is SGHNT and CDR2 YYREEE (reference sequence). Written as DNA, the CDR3 is TGTGCCACCCTGGGACTAGCGGAAGTCGGCACAGATACGCAGTATTTT. Translating gives CATLGLAEVGTDTQYF.

In its sample, this clone was seen a few times. The CDR3: CASSPQGTTGNTIYF. The CDR3 region has the DNA TGTGCCAGCAGCCCCCAGGGGACAACTGGAAACACCATATATTTT. J is TRBJ1-3 and V is TRBV7-2; D is possibly TRBD1 (6 bases). V lost 5 bases and J lost 2, with 13 bases in between. Per germline, CDR1 SGHTA and CDR2 FQGNSA. The CDR3 is 15 residues long.